This T cell receptor (beta chain) came from a study of early T cells in non-severe SARS-CoV-2 infection. Looking at the study overall: Investigators sequenced bulk RNA drawn from unsorted whole blood, and chains remained unpaired. General study findings and limits: Using VDJdb, the matching emphasized anti-spike CD8 responses while missing private and CD4 specificities.

Germline CDR1 reads SEHNR; CDR2 reads FQNEAQ (reference sequence). V gave up 6 bases and J gave up 7 bases; unmatched junction bases: 13. The CDR3 is made up of 16 amino acids. A single record per CDR3 protein comes from TCRdb applying MiXCR to the 5' RACE reads. Among tens of thousands of distinct CDR3 sequences listed, 4% to 5% were seen once. This clonotype has ten or more counts. Its antigen is not known. The sequencing input was whole blood. The sequence was collected from an adult who was a healthcare worker with PCR-confirmed SARS-CoV-2 infection or an uninfected control (not recorded which). The J gene is TRBJ2-1, the V gene TRBV7-9; TRBD2 matches 9 bases. In DNA, the CDR3 is TGTGCCAGCAGTCTCGTGGCTAGCGGGACTTTAAATGAGCAGTTCTTC. Its translation: CASSLVASGTLNEQFF.